This T cell receptor (beta chain) comes out of a study of graft-versus-host responses after intestinal transplantation. Study at large: Multivisceral, liver-intestinal, or isolated intestinal grafts were transplanted into recipients.

Generated by immunoSEQ multiplex PCR, the TCRdb table keeps only in-frame clones and is missing some. The sample records tens of thousands of clones, 90% to 95% being singletons. Germline CDR1 and CDR2: SGHRS and YFSETQ. This CDR3 comprises 16 residues. V was cut by 0 bases and J by 2 bases, with 15 bases left in between. Comments on this clone: Its target is unknown.

This TCR came from a human donor who received an intestinal transplant. Here the sequenced sample was unstimulated CD8+ T cells sorted from spleen or lymph node cells, taken before intestinal transplant. The chain has TRBV5-1 and TRBJ2-7, with D perhaps matching TRBD2 (5 bases). DNA of the CDR3: TGCGCCAGCAGCTTGGGGTGGCCTCCCGGGACCTACGAGCAGTACTTC. The encoded protein is CASSLGWPPGTYEQYF.